What follows is one T cell receptor beta chain and its context. Some clones are missing from TCRdb's copy, which holds only in-frame ones; the method was immunoSEQ multiplex PCR. This sample has over 650,000 clones, with roughly 86% found just once. These data are taken from a study of shared T cell receptors in the human thymus. This same sample was also taken into another study, of human thymus T cells.

The clonotype comes from a boy under two years old with a congenital heart defect. Sequencing was performed on thymocytes.

CDR3 sequence: CASSITEYSGNTIYF. The CDR3 DNA is TGTGCCAGTAGTATAACAGAGTACTCTGGAAACACCATATATTTT. The rearrangement uses TRBV19 and TRBJ1-3; D is undetermined. The CDR3 spans 15 residues. The V gene's germline CDR1 is LNHDA and CDR2 SQIVND (reference sequence). V gave up 2 bases and J gave up 0 bases, with 8 bases separating them.